Each of the 13 T cell receptor beta chains below was sequenced from the same sample in a study of identical twins' blood T cells. TCRdb processed the 5' RACE reads anew with MiXCR; each CDR3 protein has one entry. The sample yields hundreds of thousands of distinct CDR3 sequences, about 28% seen once. Sample: PBMCs. All receptors derive from a woman aged 18 to 55 in good health.

Only a few counts were recorded for this clonotype. The chain has TRBV4-1 and TRBJ2-1; D unresolved. Germline V gene sequence: CDR1 MGHRA, CDR2 YSYEKL. V gave up 3 bases and J gave up 1 base, with 13 bases separating them. The CDR3 has 16 amino acids. CDR3 region: CASSQAAQLSYNEQFF. The DNA of the CDR3 is TGCGCCAGCAGCCAGGCGGCACAGCTTTCCTACAATGAGCAGTTCTTC.

This clonotype was counted between two and nine times. V usage is TRBV20-1 and J usage is TRBJ1-3; D may be TRBD1 (6 bases). CDR1 is DFQATT, CDR2 SNEGSKA, per germline (reference sequence). CDR3 length equals 18 residues. The germline V and J ends were trimmed by 1 base and 0 bases, with 19 bases remaining between them. The CDR3: CSARVFVGRGHSGNTIYF. CDR3 nucleotide sequence: TGCAGTGCTAGAGTCTTTGTCGGGCGGGGACACTCTGGAAACACCATATATTTT.

This clonotype was detected only a few times. The chain carries TRBV20-1 and TRBJ1-6; D is undetermined. Trimming removed 0 bases from V and 10 bases from J, with 7 bases in between. The CDR3 is 12 amino acids. CDR1 is DFQATT and CDR2 is SNEGSKA in the germline V gene (reference sequence). CDR3 sequence reads: CSARDLDSPLHF. As DNA, the CDR3 is TGCAGTGCTAGAGATCTGGACTCACCCCTCCACTTT.

The table lists this clonotype with a few counts. CDR3: CASSLDGTGNTIYF. CDR3 sequence (DNA): TGCGCCAGCAGCTTAGACGGAACTGGAAACACCATATATTTT. The chain links TRBV5-1 to TRBJ1-3; unclear D gene. CDR3 length equals 14 residues. V dropped 2 bases and J dropped 2 bases, with 8 bases sitting between them. Germline values: CDR1 SGHRS, CDR2 YFSETQ.

This clonotype was observed a handful of times. In DNA form, the CDR3 reads TGTGCCAGCAGCTTAATGGAGGACATTAACTATGGCTACACCTTC. Protein: CASSLMEDINYGYTF. The chain recombines TRBV5-5 with TRBJ1-2; perhaps TRBD1 as D (5 bases). The germline V gene has CDR1 SGHKS and CDR2 YYEKEE (reference sequence). Trimming stripped 2 bases from V and 1 base from J, with 12 bases between. The CDR3 is 15 amino acids.

This sequence joins TRBV5-1 and TRBJ2-5; D is perhaps TRBD1 or TRBD2 (5 bases each). There are 15 residues in the CDR3. Germline values: CDR1 SGHRS, CDR2 YFSETQ. V was shortened by 10 bases and J by 1 base, with 20 bases between the two germline ends. For the CDR3, the DNA is TGCGCCGGACCTTTCTGGGGGTTACCCCAAGAGACCCAGTACTTC. Its protein product is CAGPFWGLPQETQYF.

CDR3 sequence reads: CASALGMDGNTIYF. The CDR3, as DNA: TGTGCCAGCGCCCTTGGGATGGATGGAAACACCATATATTTT. The rearrangement joins TRBV7-6 to TRBJ1-3; no definite D call. The germline CDR1 and CDR2 sequences are SGHVS and FNYEAQ. Trimming removed 8 bases from V and 3 bases from J, with 14 bases in between. CDR3 size: 14 residues. Supplemented by reference TRBV7-6 and TRBJ1-3, the full variable domain reads GAGVSQSPRYKVTKRGQDVALRCDPISGHVSLYWYRQALGQGPEFLTYFNYEAQQDKSGLPNDRFSAERPEGSISTLTIQRTEQRDSAMYRCASALGMDGNTIYFGEGSWLTVV.

This chain connects TRBV19 to TRBJ1-3; a possible D gene is TRBD1 (5 bases). V dropped 7 bases and J dropped 2 bases, with 18 bases sitting between them. Germline V gene data show CDR1 as LNHDA and CDR2 as SQIVND (reference sequence). This CDR3 is 16 amino acids long. As DNA, the CDR3 is TGTGCCAGTACTACGGGTGGGGCCACCGCTGGAAACACCATATATTTT. It translates to CASTTGGATAGNTIYF.

This clonotype was seen at least ten times. The chain is built from TRBV7-2 and TRBJ2-7; no firm D call. With 0 bases removed from V and 0 bases from J, the gap between germline ends came to 6 bases. The CDR3 totals 14 residues. CDR1 and CDR2 from the germline V gene are SGHTA and FQGNSA. The CDR3, as DNA: TGTGCCAGCAGCTTAGCGCCCAACTCCTACGAGCAGTACTTC. Translation: CASSLAPNSYEQYF.

Here the CDR3 DNA reads TGTGCCAGCAGCTTAATGGTAGCGGGGGGATCAGATACGCAGTATTTT. As protein: CASSLMVAGGSDTQYF. The V call is TRBV7-3, the J call TRBJ2-3, with 10 bases aligning to TRBD2. V shed 1 base, J shed 4 bases, and the junction held 5 bases outside the gene matches. Germline-derived CDR1 and CDR2 are SGHTA and FQGTGA. There are 16 residues in the CDR3.

Remarks on this clonotype: Its ends do not fully match the called genes, so a read error is possible. The V and J genes are TRBV5-1 and TRBJ1-6, with no clear D. CDR1 is SGHRS and CDR2 is YFSETQ in the germline V gene. CDR3 length: 18 residues. The CDR3: CASGLSHSSFRGNSPLHF. Written as DNA, the CDR3 is TGCGCCAGCGGCTTGTCCCACAGCAGCTTTCGGGGTAATTCACCCCTCCACTTT.

The CDR3 reads CSALEVQLCANEKLFF. The CDR3 region has the DNA TGCAGTGCGCTGGAGGTGCAGCTTTGTGCTAATGAAAAACTGTTTTTT. The chain carries TRBV20-1 and TRBJ1-4; D is unresolved. The V gene's germline CDR1 is DFQATT and CDR2 SNEGSKA (reference sequence). This CDR3 spans 16 amino acids. The V end lost 6 bases, the J end lost 3 bases, and 20 bases lay between the germline ends.

This chain joins TRBV6-2 or TRBV6-3 and TRBJ1-2; D is ambiguous. This CDR3 region has 12 residues. V was clipped by 3 bases and J by 2 bases, with 4 bases between them. The germline CDR1 and CDR2 sequences are MNHEY and SVGEGT. The CDR3 DNA reads as TGTGCCAGCAGTTATCTGAACTATGGCTACACCTTC. Translated: CASSYLNYGYTF.